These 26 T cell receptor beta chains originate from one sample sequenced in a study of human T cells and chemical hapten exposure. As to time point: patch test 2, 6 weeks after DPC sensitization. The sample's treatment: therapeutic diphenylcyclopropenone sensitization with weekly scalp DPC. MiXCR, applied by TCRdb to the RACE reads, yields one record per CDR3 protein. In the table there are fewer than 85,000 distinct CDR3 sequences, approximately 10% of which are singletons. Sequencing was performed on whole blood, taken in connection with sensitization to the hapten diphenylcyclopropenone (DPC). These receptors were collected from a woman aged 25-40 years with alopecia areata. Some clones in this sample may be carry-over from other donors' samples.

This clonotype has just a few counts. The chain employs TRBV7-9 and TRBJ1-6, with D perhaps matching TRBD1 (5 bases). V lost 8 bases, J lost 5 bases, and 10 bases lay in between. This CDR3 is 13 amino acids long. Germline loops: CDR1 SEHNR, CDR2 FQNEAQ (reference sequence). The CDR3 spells CASDDRDNSPLHF. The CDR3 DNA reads TGTGCCAGCGACGACAGAGATAATTCACCCCTCCACTTT.

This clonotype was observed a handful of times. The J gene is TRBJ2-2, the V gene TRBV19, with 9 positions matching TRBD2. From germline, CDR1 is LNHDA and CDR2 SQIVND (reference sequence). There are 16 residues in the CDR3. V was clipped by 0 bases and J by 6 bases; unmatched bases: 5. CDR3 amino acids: CASSIDSGGASGELFF. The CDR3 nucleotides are TGTGCCAGTAGTATAGATAGCGGGGGCGCATCCGGGGAGCTGTTTTTT.

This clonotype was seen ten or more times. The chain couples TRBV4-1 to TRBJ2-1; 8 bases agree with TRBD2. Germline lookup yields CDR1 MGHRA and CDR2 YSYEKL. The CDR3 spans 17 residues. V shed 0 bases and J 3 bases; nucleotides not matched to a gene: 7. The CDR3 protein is CASSQEGAGVLYNEQFF. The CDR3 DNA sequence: TGCGCCAGCAGCCAAGAGGGAGCGGGAGTCCTCTACAATGAGCAGTTCTTC.

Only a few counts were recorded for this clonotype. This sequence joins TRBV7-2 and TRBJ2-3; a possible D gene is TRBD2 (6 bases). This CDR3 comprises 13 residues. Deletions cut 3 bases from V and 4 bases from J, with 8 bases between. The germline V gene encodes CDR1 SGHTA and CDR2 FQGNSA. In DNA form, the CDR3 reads TGTGCCAGCAGCTTCACTAGCCCAGATACGCAGTATTTT. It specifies CASSFTSPDTQYF. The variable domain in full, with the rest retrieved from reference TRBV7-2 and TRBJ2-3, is GAGVSQSPSNKVTEKGKDVELRCDPISGHTALYWYRQSLGQGLEFLIYFQGNSAPDKSGLPSDRFSAERTGGSVSTLTIQRTQQEDSAVYLCASSFTSPDTQYFGPGTRLTVL.

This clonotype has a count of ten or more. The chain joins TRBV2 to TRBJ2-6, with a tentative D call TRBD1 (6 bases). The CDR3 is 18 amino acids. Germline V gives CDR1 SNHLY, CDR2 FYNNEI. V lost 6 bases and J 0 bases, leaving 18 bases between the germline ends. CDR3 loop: CASRGRGQTSSGANVLTF. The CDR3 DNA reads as TGTGCCAGCAGGGGACGGGGACAAACCAGCTCTGGGGCCAACGTCCTGACTTTC. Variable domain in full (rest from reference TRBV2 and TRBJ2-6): EPEVTQTPSHQVTQMGQEVILRCVPISNHLYFYWYRQILGQKVEFLVSFYNNEISEKSEIFDDQFSVERPDGSNFTLKIRSTKLEDSAMYFCASRGRGQTSSGANVLTFGAGSRLTVL.

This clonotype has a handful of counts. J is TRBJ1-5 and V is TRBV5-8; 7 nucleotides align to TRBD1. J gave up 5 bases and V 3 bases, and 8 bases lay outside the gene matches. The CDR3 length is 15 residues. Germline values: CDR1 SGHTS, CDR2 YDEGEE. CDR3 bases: TGTGCCAGCAGCTGGAGACAGGGTTCGTATCAGCCCCAGCATTTT. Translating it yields CASSWRQGSYQPQHF.

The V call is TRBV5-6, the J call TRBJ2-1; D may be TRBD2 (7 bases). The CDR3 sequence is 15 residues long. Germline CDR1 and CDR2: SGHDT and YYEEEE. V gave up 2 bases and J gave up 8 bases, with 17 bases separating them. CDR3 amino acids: CASSLTGGLWDEQFF. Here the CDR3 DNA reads TGTGCCAGCAGCTTAACGGGGGGCCTCTGGGATGAGCAGTTCTTC. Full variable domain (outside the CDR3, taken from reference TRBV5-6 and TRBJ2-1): DAGVTQSPTHLIKTRGQQVTLRCSPKSGHDTVSWYQQALGQGPQFIFQYYEEEERQRGNFPDRFSGHQFPNYSSELNVNALLLGDSALYLCASSLTGGLWDEQFFGPGTRLTVL.

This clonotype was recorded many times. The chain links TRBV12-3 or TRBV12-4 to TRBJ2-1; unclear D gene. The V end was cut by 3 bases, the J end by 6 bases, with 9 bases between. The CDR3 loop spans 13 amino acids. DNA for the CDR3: TGTGCCAGCAGTTTGAGGCTTTTCAATGAGCAGTTCTTC. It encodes CASSLRLFNEQFF.

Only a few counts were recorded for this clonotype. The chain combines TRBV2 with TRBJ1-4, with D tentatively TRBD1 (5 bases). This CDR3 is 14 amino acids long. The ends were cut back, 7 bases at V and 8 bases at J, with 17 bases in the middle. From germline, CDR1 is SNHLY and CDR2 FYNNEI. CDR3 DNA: TGTGCCAGCACGTGGTGGGGCGATGGGGAAAAACTGTTTTTT. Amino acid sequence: CASTWWGDGEKLFF.

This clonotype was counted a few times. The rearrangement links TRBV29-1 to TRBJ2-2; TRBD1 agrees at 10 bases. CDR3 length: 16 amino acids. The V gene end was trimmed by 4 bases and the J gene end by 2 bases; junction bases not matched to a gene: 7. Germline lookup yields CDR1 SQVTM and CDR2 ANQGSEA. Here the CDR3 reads CSVAGTGASNTGELFF. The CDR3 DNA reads TGCAGCGTTGCCGGGACAGGGGCCTCAAACACCGGGGAGCTGTTTTTT.

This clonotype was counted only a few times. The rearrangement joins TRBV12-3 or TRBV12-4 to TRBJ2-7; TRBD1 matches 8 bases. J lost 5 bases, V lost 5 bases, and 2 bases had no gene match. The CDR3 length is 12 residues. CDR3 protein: CASSLQGDEQYF. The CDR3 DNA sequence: TGTGCCAGCAGTCTACAGGGGGACGAGCAGTACTTC.

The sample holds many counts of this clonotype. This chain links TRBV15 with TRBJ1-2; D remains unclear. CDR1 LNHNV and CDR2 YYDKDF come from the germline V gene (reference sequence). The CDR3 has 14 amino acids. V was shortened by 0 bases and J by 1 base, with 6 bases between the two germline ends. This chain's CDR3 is CATSRDGFNYGYTF. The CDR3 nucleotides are TGTGCCACCAGCAGAGATGGATTTAACTATGGCTACACCTTC.

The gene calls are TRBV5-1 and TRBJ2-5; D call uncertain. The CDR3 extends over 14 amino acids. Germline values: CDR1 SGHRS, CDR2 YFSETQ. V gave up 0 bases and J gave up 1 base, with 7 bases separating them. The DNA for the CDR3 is TGCGCCAGCAGCTTGGCTGACACCCAAGAGACCCAGTACTTC. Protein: CASSLADTQETQYF.

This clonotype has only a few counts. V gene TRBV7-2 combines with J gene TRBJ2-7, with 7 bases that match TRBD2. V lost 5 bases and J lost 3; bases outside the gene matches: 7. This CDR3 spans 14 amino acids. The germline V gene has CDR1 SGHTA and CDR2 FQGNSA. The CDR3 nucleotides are TGTGCCAGCAGCCCGAGCGGGACGAACTACGAGCAGTACTTC. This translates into CASSPSGTNYEQYF.

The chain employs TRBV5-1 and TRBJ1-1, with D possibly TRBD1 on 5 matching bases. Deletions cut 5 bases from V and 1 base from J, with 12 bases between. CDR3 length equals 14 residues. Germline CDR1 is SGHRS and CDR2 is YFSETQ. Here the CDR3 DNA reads TGCGCCAGCAGTAAAGGGACGGCGAACACTGAAGCTTTCTTT. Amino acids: CASSKGTANTEAFF.

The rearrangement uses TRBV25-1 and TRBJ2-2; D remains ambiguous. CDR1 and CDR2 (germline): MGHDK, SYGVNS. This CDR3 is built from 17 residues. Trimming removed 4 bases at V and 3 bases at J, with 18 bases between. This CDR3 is CASSGPPGPEYTGELFF. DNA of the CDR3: TGTGCCAGCAGTGGACCCCCCGGACCAGAGTACACCGGGGAGCTGTTTTTT. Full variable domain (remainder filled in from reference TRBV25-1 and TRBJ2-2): EADIYQTPRYLVIGTGKKITLECSQTMGHDKMYWYQQDPGMELHLIHYSYGVNSTEKGDLSSESTVSRIRTEHFPLTLESARPSHTSQYLCASSGPPGPEYTGELFFGEGSRLTVL.

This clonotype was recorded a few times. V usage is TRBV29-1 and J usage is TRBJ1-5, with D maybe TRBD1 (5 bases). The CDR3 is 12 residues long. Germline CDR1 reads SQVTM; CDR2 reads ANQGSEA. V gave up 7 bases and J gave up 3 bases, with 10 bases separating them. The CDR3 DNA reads TGCAGCGCTGGACACCCCAATCAGCCCCAGCATTTT. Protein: CSAGHPNQPQHF.

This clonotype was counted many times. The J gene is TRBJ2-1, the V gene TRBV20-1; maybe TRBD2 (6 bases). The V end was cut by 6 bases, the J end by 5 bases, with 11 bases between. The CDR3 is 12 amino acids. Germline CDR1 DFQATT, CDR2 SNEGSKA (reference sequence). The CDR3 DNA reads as TGCAGTGCGTGGGAGGCGAACAATGAGCAGTTCTTC. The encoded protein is CSAWEANNEQFF.

CDR3 nucleotide sequence: TGTGCCAGCAGGGGAGACGTGGACAGGTTCGTCGCTGAAGCTTTCTTT. Its protein is CASRGDVDRFVAEAFF. This sequence joins TRBV6-2 or TRBV6-3 and TRBJ1-1, with TRBD1 identical over 7 bases. Germline CDR1 reads MNHEY; CDR2 reads SVGEGT. J was trimmed by 6 bases and V by 6 bases; bases with no gene match: 16. The length of the CDR3 is 16 residues.

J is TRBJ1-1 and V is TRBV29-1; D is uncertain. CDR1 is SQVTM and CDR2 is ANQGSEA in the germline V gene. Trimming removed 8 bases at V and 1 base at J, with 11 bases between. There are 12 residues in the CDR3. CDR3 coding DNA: TGCAGCTCAAGGGCAGGGAACACTGAAGCTTTCTTT. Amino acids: CSSRAGNTEAFF. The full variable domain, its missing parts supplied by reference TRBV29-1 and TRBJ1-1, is SAVISQKPSRDICQRGTSLTIQCQVDSQVTMMFWYRQQPGQSLTLIATANQGSEATYESGFVIDKFPISRPNLTFSTLTVSNMSPEDSSIYLCSSRAGNTEAFFGQGTRLTVV.

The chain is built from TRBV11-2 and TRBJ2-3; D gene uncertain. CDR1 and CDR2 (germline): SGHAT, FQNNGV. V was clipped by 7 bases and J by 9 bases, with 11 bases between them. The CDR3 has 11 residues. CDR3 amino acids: CASTGELTQYF. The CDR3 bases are TGTGCCAGCACCGGCGAGTTAACGCAGTATTTT.

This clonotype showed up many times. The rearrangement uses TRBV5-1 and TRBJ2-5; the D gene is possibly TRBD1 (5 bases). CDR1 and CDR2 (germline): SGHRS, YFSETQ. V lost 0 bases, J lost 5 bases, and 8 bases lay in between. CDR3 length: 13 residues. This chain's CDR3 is CASSLEGRETQYF. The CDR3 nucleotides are TGCGCCAGCAGCTTGGAGGGGCGCGAGACCCAGTACTTC.

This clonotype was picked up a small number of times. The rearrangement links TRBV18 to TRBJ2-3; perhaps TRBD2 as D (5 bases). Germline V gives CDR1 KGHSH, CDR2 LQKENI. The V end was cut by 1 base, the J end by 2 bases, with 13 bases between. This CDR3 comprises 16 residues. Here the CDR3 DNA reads TGTGCCAGCTCACCACTTATCGGACTGAACACAGATACGCAGTATTTT. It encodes CASSPLIGLNTDTQYF. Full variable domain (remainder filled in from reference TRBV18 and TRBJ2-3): NAGVMQNPRHLVRRRGQEARLRCSPMKGHSHVYWYRQLPEEGLKFMVYLQKENIIDESGMPKERFSAEFPKEGPSILRIQQVVRGDSAAYFCASSPLIGLNTDTQYFGPGTRLTVL.

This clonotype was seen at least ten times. The CDR3 DNA sequence: TGTGCCAGCAGCGACTTTAGCGGCACAGATACGCAGTATTTT. Translation: CASSDFSGTDTQYF. The chain joins TRBV7-2 to TRBJ2-3; tentatively, D is TRBD2 (5 bases). Germline V gene lookup returns CDR1 SGHTA and CDR2 FQGNSA. V lost 5 bases and J lost 1, with 10 bases in between. The CDR3 runs 14 residues. The full variable domain, with the rest looked up from reference TRBV7-2 and TRBJ2-3, is GAGVSQSPSNKVTEKGKDVELRCDPISGHTALYWYRQSLGQGLEFLIYFQGNSAPDKSGLPSDRFSAERTGGSVSTLTIQRTQQEDSAVYLCASSDFSGTDTQYFGPGTRLTVL.

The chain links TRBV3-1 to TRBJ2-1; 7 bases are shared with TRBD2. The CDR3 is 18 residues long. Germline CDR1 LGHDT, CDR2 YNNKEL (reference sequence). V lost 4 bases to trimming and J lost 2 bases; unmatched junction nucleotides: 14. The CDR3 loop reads CASSRAGDGGTAYNEQFF. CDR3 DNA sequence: TGTGCCAGCAGCCGAGCCGGGGACGGGGGGACTGCCTACAATGAGCAGTTCTTC.

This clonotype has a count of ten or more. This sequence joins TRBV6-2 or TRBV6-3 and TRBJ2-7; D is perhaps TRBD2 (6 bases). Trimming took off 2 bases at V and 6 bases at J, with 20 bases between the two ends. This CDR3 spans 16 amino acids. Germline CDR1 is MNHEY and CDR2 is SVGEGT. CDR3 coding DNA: TGTGCCAGCAGTTACCCTCCGGGACTCAGTCCCCGCGAGCAGTACTTC. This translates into CASSYPPGLSPREQYF.